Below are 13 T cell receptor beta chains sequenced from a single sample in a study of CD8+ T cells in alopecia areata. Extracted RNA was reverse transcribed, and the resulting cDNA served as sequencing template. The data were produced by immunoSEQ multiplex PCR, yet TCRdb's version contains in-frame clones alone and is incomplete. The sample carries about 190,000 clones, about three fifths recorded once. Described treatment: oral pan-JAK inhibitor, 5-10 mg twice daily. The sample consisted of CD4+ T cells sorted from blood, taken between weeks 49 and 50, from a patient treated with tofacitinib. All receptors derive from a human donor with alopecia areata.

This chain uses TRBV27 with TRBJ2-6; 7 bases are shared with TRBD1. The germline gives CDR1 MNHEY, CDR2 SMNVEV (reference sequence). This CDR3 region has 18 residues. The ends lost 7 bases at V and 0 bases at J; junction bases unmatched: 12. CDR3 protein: CASKTGPFLSSGANVLTF. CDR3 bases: TGTGCCAGCAAGACAGGGCCCTTCCTAAGCTCTGGGGCCAACGTCCTGACTTTC.

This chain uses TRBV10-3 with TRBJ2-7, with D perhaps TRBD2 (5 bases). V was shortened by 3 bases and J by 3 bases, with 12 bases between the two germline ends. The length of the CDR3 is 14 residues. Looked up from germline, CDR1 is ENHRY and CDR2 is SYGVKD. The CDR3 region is CAISELTEGYEQYF. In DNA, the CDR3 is TGTGCCATCAGTGAACTAACAGAGGGCTACGAGCAGTACTTC.

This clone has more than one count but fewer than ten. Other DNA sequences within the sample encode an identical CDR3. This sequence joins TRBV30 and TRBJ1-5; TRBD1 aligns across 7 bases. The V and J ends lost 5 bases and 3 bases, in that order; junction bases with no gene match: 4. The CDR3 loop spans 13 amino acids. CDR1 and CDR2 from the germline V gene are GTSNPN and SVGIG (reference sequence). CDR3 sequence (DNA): TGTGCCTGGTCAGGGGGGGACAATCAGCCCCAGCATTTT. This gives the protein CAWSGGDNQPQHF.

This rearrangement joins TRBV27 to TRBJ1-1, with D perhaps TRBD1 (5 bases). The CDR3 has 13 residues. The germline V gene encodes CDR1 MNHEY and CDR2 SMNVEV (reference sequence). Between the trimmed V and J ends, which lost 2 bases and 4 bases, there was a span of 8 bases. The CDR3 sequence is CASSLRGSTEAFF. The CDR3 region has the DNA TGTGCCAGCAGTTTAAGGGGTAGCACTGAAGCTTTCTTT.

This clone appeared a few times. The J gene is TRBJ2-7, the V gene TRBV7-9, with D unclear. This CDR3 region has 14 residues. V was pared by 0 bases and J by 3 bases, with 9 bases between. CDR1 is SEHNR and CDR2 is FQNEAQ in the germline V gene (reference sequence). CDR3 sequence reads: CASSLAGHSYEQYF. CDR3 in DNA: TGTGCCAGCAGCTTAGCGGGCCATAGCTACGAGCAGTACTTC.

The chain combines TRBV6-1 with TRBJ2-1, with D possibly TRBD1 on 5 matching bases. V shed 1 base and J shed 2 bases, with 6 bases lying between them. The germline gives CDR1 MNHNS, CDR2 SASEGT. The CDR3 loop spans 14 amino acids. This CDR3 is CASSEGQTYNEQFF. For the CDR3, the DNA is TGTGCCAGCAGTGAAGGACAGACCTACAATGAGCAGTTCTTC.

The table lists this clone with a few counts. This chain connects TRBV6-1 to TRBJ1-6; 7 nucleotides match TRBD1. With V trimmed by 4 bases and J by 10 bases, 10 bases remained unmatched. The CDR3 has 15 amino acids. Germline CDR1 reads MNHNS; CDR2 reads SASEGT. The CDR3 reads CASSATPGQISPLHF. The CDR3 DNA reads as TGTGCCAGCAGTGCCACCCCGGGACAGATATCACCCCTCCACTTT.

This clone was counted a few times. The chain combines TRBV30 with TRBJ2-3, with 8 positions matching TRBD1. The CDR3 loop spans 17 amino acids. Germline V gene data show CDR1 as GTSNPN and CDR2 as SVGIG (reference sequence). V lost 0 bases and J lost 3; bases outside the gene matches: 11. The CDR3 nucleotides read TGTGCCTGGAGTGTATCCCCGACGGACAGGGTGACAGATACGCAGTATTTT. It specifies CAWSVSPTDRVTDTQYF.

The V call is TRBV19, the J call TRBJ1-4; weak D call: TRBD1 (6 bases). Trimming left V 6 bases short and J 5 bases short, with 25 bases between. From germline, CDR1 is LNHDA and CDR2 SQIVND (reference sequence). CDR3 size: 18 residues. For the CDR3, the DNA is TGTGCCAGTAGCCTCGTCGGTCTTAGAGGACAGCCCAATGAAAAACTGTTTTTT. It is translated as CASSLVGLRGQPNEKLFF.

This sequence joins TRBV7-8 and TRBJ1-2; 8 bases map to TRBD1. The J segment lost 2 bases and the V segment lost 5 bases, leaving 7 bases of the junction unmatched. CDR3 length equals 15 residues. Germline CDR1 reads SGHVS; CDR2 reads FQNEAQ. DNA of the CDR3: TGTGCCAGCAGCAAGACCGGGACAGGAAACTATGGCTACACCTTC. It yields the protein CASSKTGTGNYGYTF. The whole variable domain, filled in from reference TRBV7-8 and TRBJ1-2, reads GAGVSQSPRYKVAKRGQDVALRCDPISGHVSLFWYQQALGQGPEFLTYFQNEAQLDKSGLPSDRFFAERPEGSVSTLKIQRTQQEDSAVYLCASSKTGTGNYGYTFGSGTRLTVV.

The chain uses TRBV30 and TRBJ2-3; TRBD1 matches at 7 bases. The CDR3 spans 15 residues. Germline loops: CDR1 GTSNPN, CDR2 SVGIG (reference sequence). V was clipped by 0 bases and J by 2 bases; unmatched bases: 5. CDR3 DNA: TGTGCCTGGAGTGTACCAGGGGGTACCACAGATACGCAGTATTTT. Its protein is CAWSVPGGTTDTQYF. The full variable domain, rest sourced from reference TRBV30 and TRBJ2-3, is SQTIHQWPATLVQPVGSPLSLECTVEGTSNPNLYWYRQAAGRGLQLLFYSVGIGQISSEVPQNLSASRPQDRQFILSSKKLLLSDSGFYLCAWSVPGGTTDTQYFGPGTRLTVL.

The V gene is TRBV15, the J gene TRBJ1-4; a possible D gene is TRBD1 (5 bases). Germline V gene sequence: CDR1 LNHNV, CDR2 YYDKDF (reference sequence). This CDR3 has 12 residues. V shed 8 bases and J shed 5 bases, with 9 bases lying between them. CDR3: CATGTDNEKLFF. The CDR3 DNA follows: TGTGCCACCGGGACGGACAATGAAAAACTGTTTTTT. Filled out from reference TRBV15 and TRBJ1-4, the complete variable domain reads DAMVIQNPRYQVTQFGKPVTLSCSQTLNHNVMYWYQQKSSQAPKLLFHYYDKDFNNEADTPDNFQSRRPNTSFCFLDIRSPGLGDTAMYLCATGTDNEKLFFGSGTQLSVL.

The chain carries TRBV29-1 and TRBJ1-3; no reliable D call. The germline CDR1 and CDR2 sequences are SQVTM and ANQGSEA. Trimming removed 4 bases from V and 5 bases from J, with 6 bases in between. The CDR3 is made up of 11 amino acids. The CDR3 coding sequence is TGCAGCGTTGTTGAGCGAAACACCATATATTTT. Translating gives CSVVERNTIYF. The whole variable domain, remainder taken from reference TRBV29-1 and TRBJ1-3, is SAVISQKPSRDICQRGTSLTIQCQVDSQVTMMFWYRQQPGQSLTLIATANQGSEATYESGFVIDKFPISRPNLTFSTLTVSNMSPEDSSIYLCSVVERNTIYFGEGSWLTVV.